These T cell receptor beta chains were read from a single sample in a study of blood T cells in healthy people across ages. In TCRdb, the 5' RACE reads were re-called with MiXCR into one record per CDR3 protein. This sample yields 650,000 to 900,000 distinct CDR3 sequences, of which 62% are seen a single time; 25% to 35% belongs to the top ten. Sequencing was performed on blood. Receptors originate from a man aged 25-45 years in good health. Both conserved end residues are part of each CDR3. Fields, in order: D gene, clone size, V gene, J gene, CDR3 DNA, CDR3 protein. D genes are given only for firm matches. Clone size is given for some rows only: seen once, a few or many times, or a class if the clone is expanded.

>.|.|TRBV2|TRBJ2-7
TGTGCCAGCAGTTACTTCGACAGATACGAGCAGTACTTC
CASSYFDRYEQYF
>TRBD1|few|TRBV6-2/TRBV6-3|TRBJ2-7
TGTGCCAGCAGACCAACAGGGGGCAATGAGCAGTACTTC
CASRPTGGNEQYF
>.|.|TRBV4-3|TRBJ2-4
TGCGCCAGCAGCCAAGATATTAGGGACTCTCAGTACTTC
CASSQDIRDSQYF
>.|.|TRBV7-7|TRBJ2-1
TGCGCCAGCAGCCACACCCCAGTCGATGAGCAGTTCTTC
CASSHTPVDEQFF
>TRBD1|.|TRBV5-1|TRBJ2-3
TGCGCCAGCAGCTCCGGACAGGGAACGCAGTATTTT
CASSSGQGTQYF
>TRBD1|.|TRBV7-2|TRBJ2-3
TGTGCCAGCAGCTTGATTCGACAGGGTGGAGATACGCAGTATTTT
CASSLIRQGGDTQYF
>TRBD2|.|TRBV5-1|TRBJ2-1
TGCGCCAGCGGAGCACGGGGGGGTGGGTACAATGAGCAGTTCTTC
CASGARGGGYNEQFF
>.|few|TRBV25-1|TRBJ2-7
TGTGCCACCGCCTACCTCTACGAGCAGTACTTC
CATAYLYEQYF
>TRBD1|.|TRBV7-9|TRBJ1-2
TGTGCCAGCAGCCCTTCAGCCCTCCGACCCGGACAGGACGATGACTACACCTTC
CASSPSALRPGQDDDYTF
>.|.|TRBV28|TRBJ2-2
TGTGCCAGCAGTCCACCGGGGAATAGTGGCACCGGGGAGCTGTTTTTT
CASSPPGNSGTGELFF
>TRBD1|.|TRBV27|TRBJ1-4
TGTGCCAGCAGTCCTGACAGGGGGTTGGGGGAAAAACTGTTTTTT
CASSPDRGLGEKLFF
>TRBD1|few|TRBV12-3/TRBV12-4|TRBJ2-1
TGTGCCAGCAGTACCCGGACAGGCGCTAAAAAGGGCTACAATGAGCAGTTCTTC
CASSTRTGAKKGYNEQFF
>TRBD2|.|TRBV11-2|TRBJ2-7
TGTGCCAGCAGATTCCCCTTAAGGAGCGGGGGGGCGATAGAGGGGTACAATGAGCAGTACTTC
CASRFPLRSGGAIEGYNEQYF
>TRBD1|.|TRBV7-9|TRBJ2-3
TGTGCCAGCAGCCCGTCAGGACAGGGAACGGATACGCAGTATTTT
CASSPSGQGTDTQYF
>.|.|TRBV7-2|TRBJ1-2
TGTGCCAGCAGCCCTCGGGACTTTGGCTACACCTTC
CASSPRDFGYTF
>TRBD1|.|TRBV6-1|TRBJ2-6
TGTGCCAGCAGAGGGACCGGGACAGGGGGCAAAATTGACTCTGGGGCCAACGTCCTGACTTTC
CASRGTGTGGKIDSGANVLTF